The T cell receptor beta chain described here comes from a study of T cell repertoires in cytomegalovirus infection. The overall study: Signatures in public TCR beta sequences pointed to both CMV infection and matching HLA type. Study outcomes and limitations: The cumulative frequency of public TCR beta families identified carriers of CMV plus the relevant HLA. There were HLA-C-restricted CMV-specific TCR beta clonotypes dominating the ex vivo response.

MiXCR, applied by TCRdb to the reads, yields one record per CDR3 protein. The table lists about 450,000 distinct CDR3 sequences, approximately 31% of them singletons. Turning to this clonotype: Its antigen is currently unknown.

CDR1 is SGDLS and CDR2 is YYNGEE in the germline V gene. The CDR3 length is 14 residues. The V end lost 0 bases, the J end lost 4 bases, and 8 bases lay between the germline ends. This chain links TRBV9 with TRBJ2-1, with unresolved D. The sequence derives from a human donor in good health (CMV status not recorded). Some clones in this sample may be carry-over from other donors' samples. Sequencing used PBMCs. CDR3 region: CASSVAGSYNEQFF. CDR3 DNA: TGTGCCAGCAGCGTAGCCGGGTCATACAATGAGCAGTTCTTC.